This T cell receptor (beta chain) was recorded in a study of glioma-infiltrating T cells. This clonotype has at least ten counts. The iRepertoire nested amplicon-rescue multiplex PCR amplified TCR alpha and beta CDR3s from RNA. Tissue mRNA or PBMC total RNA, about 85-400 ng, went into one-step reverse transcription and amplification. One entry per CDR3 protein, called by TCRdb with MiXCR from the multiplex PCR reads. In the table there are around 170,000 distinct CDR3 sequences, about 40% of which are singletons. This TCR was recovered from a human donor with low-grade glioma or glioblastoma, undergoing nonglioma brain surgery, or in good health (not recorded which). The material sequenced was glioma tissue, nonneoplastic brain tissue, or PBMCs (not recorded which).

The CDR3 is CSARDGETNSPLHF. The CDR3 DNA follows: TGCAGTGCTAGGGACGGGGAGACAAATTCACCCCTCCACTTT. The chain couples TRBV20-1 to TRBJ1-6; no clear D. Germline V CDR1 and CDR2: DFQATT, SNEGSKA (reference sequence). CDR3 length: 14 residues. V lost 3 bases, J lost 7 bases, and 13 bases lay in between.